The following is a T cell receptor beta chain sequence with its context. Its antigen target is currently unknown. Nothing much larger sits one base from this clone, and base qualities are not available. The data originate from a study of blood T cell repertoires in COVID-19 (TCRdb year 2020). Broadly, across the study: Samples from collaborators originated in the United States, Italy and Spain and spanned both the acute and convalescent phases of COVID-19. The prospective study material was composed of cDNA or gDNA derived from T cells, B-cell-depleted T cells, or PBMCs. Deeply sampled blood TCRbeta repertoires from subjects exposed to, actively infected with, or recovered from COVID-19 were included in the dataset. The repertoires were released in a freely available public database meant as a resource for research on the immune response to SARS-CoV-2. The samples were drawn from the first 160 participants of the ongoing ImmuneRACE study and from 1,254 subjects provided by 6 global collaborators. The sample metadata nearly always contained a de-identified subject ID, COVID-19 status, age in years and sex. HLA class I and class II types, where available, came from metadata supplied by the sample provider rather than from assay-based typing.

Results the study describes overall, beyond this receptor: The amount of clinical and demographic metadata varied by source and participant and was provided uncurated.

Here V drops 6 bases and J drops 6 bases, and the junction holds 6 bases not matched to any gene. The CDR3 has 15 amino acids, counting the end cysteine and phenylalanine. The read is trimmed to its CDR3 DNA, 45 bases read in frame from base 1. The germline V gene gives CDR1 as KGHSH and CDR2 as LQKENI. One collaborating source in Seattle enrolled patients while the patients were actively infected and followed the patients over time throughout the course of disease. Each collaborating institution followed its own protocols to collect whole blood in K2EDTA tubes. For TCRbeta analysis, collaborators shipped samples as frozen whole blood, isolated PBMCs, or DNA extracted from either of those sample types. TCRbeta CDR3 regions were amplified from genomic DNA by means of the immunoSEQ Assay, a bias-controlled multiplex PCR. The source study handled its data this way. Nucleated cell counts per sample were estimated from amplification of reference gene primers within the assay. To quantify the absolute abundance of each unique TCRbeta CDR3 rearrangement, sequence reads were collapsed and filtered. For each sample, productive Simpson clonality was calculated as the square root of Simpson's diversity index across productive rearrangements. The clones in this table, taken by TCRdb from immuneACCESS, are in-frame only. Not every clone is retained; where verified, under half of the shortfall comes from an unresolved V gene, and the cause of the rest is unknown. That table gives V, J and clone size, and the DNA gave D and trimming. For this sample there are 250,000 to 300,000 clones; roughly nine tenths appear just once. The ten most abundant clones make up about 12% of the sample.

The specimen sequenced was peripheral blood. The sequence links TRBV18 to TRBJ1-6, with 9 bases in between that match TRBD1. This clonotype originated in a woman aged 25 to 45 with COVID-19, enrolled during active disease. Read as DNA, the sequence is TGTGCCAGCTCCGGACAGGGGAGGGGTAATTCACCCCTCCACTTT. Translated, this gives CASSGQGRGNSPLHF.